The 15 T cell receptor beta chains below were found in one sample sequenced in a study of breast tumors, draining lymph nodes, adjacent tissues. Breast cancer patients provided tissue from their axillary draining lymph nodes. MiXCR, run by TCRdb on the multiplex PCR reads, gives a single entry per CDR3 protein. The table lists about 200,000 distinct CDR3 sequences, less than 40% of them singletons. Sequencing was done on a sample of axillary lymph node tissue. The receptors stem from a female donor with breast cancer. Some clones in this sample may be carry-over from other donors' samples.

This chain connects TRBV29-1 to TRBJ1-2; D is possibly TRBD1 (5 bases). The V end lost 1 base, the J end lost 4 bases, and 34 bases lay between the germline ends. The CDR3 loop spans 21 amino acids. Germline V gene lookup returns CDR1 SQVTM and CDR2 ANQGSEA. CDR3 sequence (DNA): TGCAGCGTTGAAGGGCGGGACGGCCTCTCCTACGAGCGTGGCGCAGCCTATGGCTACACCTTC. Translated: CSVEGRDGLSYERGAAYGYTF.

The chain joins TRBV7-2 to TRBJ2-3, with 10 bases lining up with TRBD2. This CDR3 is 15 amino acids long. V lost 5 bases to trimming and J lost 6 bases; unmatched junction nucleotides: 8. Germline assignment: CDR1 SGHTA and CDR2 FQGNSA. CDR3 DNA sequence: TGTGCCAGCAGCGATCTAGCGGGAGCAGGCGATACGCAGTATTTT. Its protein product is CASSDLAGAGDTQYF.

This clonotype was counted a few times. A much larger clone is a single base away; this may be a read error. V and J are TRBV7-9 and TRBJ2-7; D is undetermined. Germline V gene lookup returns CDR1 SEHNR and CDR2 FQNEAQ (reference sequence). CDR3 length: 15 residues. CDR3: CASSLVQSTSYEQHF. The CDR3, as DNA: TGTGCCAGCAGCTTAGTTCAGTCAACATCCTACGAGCAGCACTTC. The full variable domain, in which reference TRBV7-9 and TRBJ2-7 provide the parts outside the CDR3, is DTGVSQNPRHKITKRGQNVTFRCDPISEHNRLYWYRQTLGQGPEFLTYFQNEAQLEKSRLLSDRFSAERPKGSFSTLEIQRTEQGDSAMYLCASSLVQSTSYEQHFGPGTRLTVT.

To note about this clonotype: The DNA is omitted, as the CDR3 cannot be located on it reliably, and the CDR3 follows TCRdb's listing. The J gene is TRBJ2-7, the V gene TRBV7-3; no DNA check was done on the table's D call, TRBD2. The germline gives CDR1 SGHTA, CDR2 FQGTGA. The CDR3 totals 22 residues, both ends included. The CDR3: CASSLLAGDEQFFGPGSYEQYF.

This clonotype occurred many times. The chain employs TRBV20-1 and TRBJ1-2, with 7 bases matching TRBD1. The CDR3 totals 15 residues. V lost 0 bases to trimming and J lost 3 bases; unmatched junction nucleotides: 7. Germline CDR1 and CDR2: DFQATT and SNEGSKA (reference sequence). The CDR3 DNA follows: TGCAGTGCTAGAGATCTGCAGGGGGTTTACTATGGCTACACCTTC. Its protein product is CSARDLQGVYYGYTF.

This clonotype was recorded many times. V usage is TRBV7-2 and J usage is TRBJ2-3; D may be TRBD1 (6 bases). The germline V gene has CDR1 SGHTA and CDR2 FQGNSA. The V and J ends lost 5 bases and 3 bases respectively, with 12 bases between them. This CDR3 contains 14 residues. The CDR3 here is CASSLGGRTDTQYF. In nucleotides, the CDR3 is TGTGCCAGCAGCCTAGGGGGTCGGACAGATACGCAGTATTTT.

V is TRBV7-2 and J is TRBJ1-1; tentatively, D is TRBD1 (6 bases). This CDR3 region has 14 residues. V was pared by 6 bases and J by 0 bases, with 11 bases between. Germline V gives CDR1 SGHTA, CDR2 FQGNSA. CDR3 loop: CASRAGQMNTEAFF. The CDR3 bases are TGTGCCAGCAGGGCAGGACAGATGAACACTGAAGCTTTCTTT.

This clonotype was counted once. A much larger clone lies a single base off, so this may be a read error. This sequence joins TRBV5-6 and TRBJ2-7; D is ambiguous. Germline lookup yields CDR1 SGHDT and CDR2 YYEEEE. The germline V and J ends were trimmed by 3 bases and 3 bases, with 19 bases remaining between them. The CDR3 consists of 16 residues. The CDR3 spells CASSSAGPRGIYEQYF. The CDR3 DNA follows: TGTGCCAGCAGCTCCGCAGGCCCCAGAGGAATCTACGAGCAGTACTTC.

This clonotype was seen only a few times. J is TRBJ2-1 and V is TRBV3-1; the D gene is possibly TRBD2 (6 bases). Trimming shortened V by 1 base and J by 3 bases, and 7 bases separated the two germline ends. Germline-derived CDR1 and CDR2 are LGHDT and YNNKEL (reference sequence). This CDR3 is built from 14 residues. The CDR3 coding sequence is TGTGCCAGCAGCCAAGCGGGAGTCTACAATGAGCAGTTCTTC. The encoded protein is CASSQAGVYNEQFF.

This clonotype was counted at least ten times. This chain joins TRBV2 and TRBJ2-1; the D gene is possibly TRBD2 (6 bases). Trimming cost V 8 bases and J 7 bases, with 21 bases left between them. CDR1 SNHLY and CDR2 FYNNEI come from the germline V gene. The CDR3 covers 15 residues. The CDR3 loop reads CASEGGYPPLNEQFF. The CDR3 region has the DNA TGTGCCAGCGAGGGAGGATACCCCCCCTTGAATGAGCAGTTCTTC.

This clonotype was seen at least ten times. CDR3: CASSLGTGRGETQYF. DNA of the CDR3: TGTGCCAGCAGCTTAGGGACCGGCAGGGGGGAGACCCAGTACTTC. The V gene is TRBV11-2, the J gene TRBJ2-5, with 7 positions matching TRBD1. V dropped 1 base and J dropped 5; count of bases not matched to a gene: 7. Germline V lookup: CDR1 SGHAT, CDR2 FQNNGV. The CDR3 consists of 15 residues.

Ten or more counts support this clonotype. The chain combines TRBV20-1 with TRBJ2-1; 8 bases align to TRBD2. The CDR3 runs to 13 residues. The J segment lost 6 bases and the V segment lost 4 bases, leaving 5 bases of the junction unmatched. CDR1 DFQATT and CDR2 SNEGSKA come from the germline V gene (reference sequence). CDR3 in amino acids: CSAIGTSFNEQFF. The CDR3 region has the DNA TGCAGTGCTATAGGGACTAGTTTCAATGAGCAGTTCTTC.

This clonotype was seen at least ten times. The rearrangement uses TRBV4-3 and TRBJ2-6; the match to TRBD2 covers 10 bases. Germline V lookup: CDR1 LGHNA, CDR2 YSLEER. The CDR3 sequence is 17 residues long. The junction had 5 bases not matched to a gene; V was cut back by 2 bases and J by 4 bases. This CDR3 is CASSQLAGGTGANVLTF. The CDR3, as DNA: TGCGCCAGCAGCCAATTAGCGGGGGGTACAGGGGCCAACGTCCTGACTTTC.

This clonotype was recorded many times. The V gene is TRBV6-1, the J gene TRBJ2-2; D is undetermined. This CDR3 has 14 residues. CDR1 and CDR2 from the germline V gene are MNHNS and SASEGT. The germline V and J ends were trimmed by 6 bases and 5 bases, with 13 bases remaining between them. CDR3 DNA: TGTGCCAGCAGGGACCTCATCGGTACCGGGGAGCTGTTTTTT. Translated, it gives CASRDLIGTGELFF.

This clonotype turned up a few times. It may be a read error: a sequence one base away is much more abundant. The chain uses TRBV6-2 or TRBV6-3 and TRBJ1-5, with 8 bases matching TRBD1. This CDR3 is built from 13 residues. CDR1 and CDR2 from the germline V gene are MNHEY and SVGEGT. The ends lost 6 bases at V and 2 bases at J; junction bases unmatched: 0. The CDR3 reads CASRGQGNQPQHF. CDR3 bases: TGTGCCAGCAGGGGACAGGGCAATCAGCCCCAGCATTTT.